This T cell receptor (beta chain) is drawn from a study of blood T cell repertoires in COVID-19. Study-level background: The study drew acute and convalescent COVID-19 samples from the United States, Italy and Spain. Sources were T cells, B-cell-depleted T cells, or PBMCs; the material itself was cDNA or gDNA.

Original processing methods: Counts of nucleated cells, estimated from reference gene primer amplification, were obtained. Assay: immunoSEQ multiplex PCR; the TCRdb copy retains only in-frame clones and omits some. The D gene and trimming were derived from the DNA, and the V and J assignments and clone size from that table. The sample includes around 170,000 clones, roughly nine tenths of them seen just once. The CDR3 spans 13 residues. Germline V gives CDR1 MDHEN, CDR2 SYDVKM. V trimming: 6 bases; J trimming: 4 bases; junction bases outside the gene matches: 0. Sequenced: peripheral blood. This TCR was recovered from a man in his 60s with acute or convalescent COVID-19. V usage is TRBV28 and J usage is TRBJ1-5; 10 bases are a match to TRBD1. CDR3 sequence: CASRGQGNQPQHF. The CDR3 DNA is TGTGCCAGCAGGGGACAGGGGAATCAGCCCCAGCATTTT.